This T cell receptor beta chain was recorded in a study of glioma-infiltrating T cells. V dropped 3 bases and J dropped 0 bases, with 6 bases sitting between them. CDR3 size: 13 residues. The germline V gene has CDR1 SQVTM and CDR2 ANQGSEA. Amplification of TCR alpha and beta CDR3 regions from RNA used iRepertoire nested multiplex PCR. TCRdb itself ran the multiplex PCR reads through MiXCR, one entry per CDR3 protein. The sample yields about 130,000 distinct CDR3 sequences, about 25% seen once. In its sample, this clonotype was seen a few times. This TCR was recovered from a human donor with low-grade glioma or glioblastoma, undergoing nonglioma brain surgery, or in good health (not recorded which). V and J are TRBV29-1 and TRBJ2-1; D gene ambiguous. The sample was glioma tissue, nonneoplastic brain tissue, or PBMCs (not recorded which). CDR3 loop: CSVDQSSYNEQFF. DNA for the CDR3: TGCAGCGTTGATCAGTCCTCCTACAATGAGCAGTTCTTC.